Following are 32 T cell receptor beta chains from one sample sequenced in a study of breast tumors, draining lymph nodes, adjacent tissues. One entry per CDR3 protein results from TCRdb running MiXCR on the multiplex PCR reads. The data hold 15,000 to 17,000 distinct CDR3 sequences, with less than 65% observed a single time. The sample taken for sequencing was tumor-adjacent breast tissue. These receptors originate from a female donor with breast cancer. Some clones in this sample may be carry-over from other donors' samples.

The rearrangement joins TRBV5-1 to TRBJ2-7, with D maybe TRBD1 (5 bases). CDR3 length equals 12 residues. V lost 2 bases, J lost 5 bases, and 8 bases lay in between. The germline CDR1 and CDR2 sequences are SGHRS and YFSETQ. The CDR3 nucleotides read TGCGCCAGCAGCTTAGGGGCAGACGAGCAGTACTTC. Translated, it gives CASSLGADEQYF.

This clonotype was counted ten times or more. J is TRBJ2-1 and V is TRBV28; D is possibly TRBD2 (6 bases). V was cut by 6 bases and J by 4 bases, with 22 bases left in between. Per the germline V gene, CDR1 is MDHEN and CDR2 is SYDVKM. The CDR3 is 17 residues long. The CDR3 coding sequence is TGTGCCAGCAGCACCATTCGCACTAGCCAAAGTTACAATGAGCAGTTCTTC. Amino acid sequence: CASSTIRTSQSYNEQFF.

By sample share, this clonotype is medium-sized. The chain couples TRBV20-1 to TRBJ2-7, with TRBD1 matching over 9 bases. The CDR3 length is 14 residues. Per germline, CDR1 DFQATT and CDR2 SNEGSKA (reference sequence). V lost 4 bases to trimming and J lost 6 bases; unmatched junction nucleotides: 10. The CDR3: CSAMTGQGILEQYF. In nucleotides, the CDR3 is TGCAGTGCTATGACGGGACAGGGTATCCTCGAGCAGTACTTC.

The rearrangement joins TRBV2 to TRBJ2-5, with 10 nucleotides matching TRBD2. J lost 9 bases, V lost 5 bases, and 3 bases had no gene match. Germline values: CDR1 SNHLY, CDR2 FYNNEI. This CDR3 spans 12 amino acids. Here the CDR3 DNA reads TGTGCCAGCAGTAGCGGGAGGGAAGCCCAGTACTTC. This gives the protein CASSSGREAQYF.

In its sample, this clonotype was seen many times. CDR3 residues: CASGPPGGRETQYF. The DNA for the CDR3 is TGTGCTAGTGGTCCTCCAGGGGGCCGTGAGACCCAGTACTTC. This chain uses TRBV12-5 with TRBJ2-5, with 8 nucleotides matching TRBD1. The CDR3 length is 14 residues. CDR1 and CDR2 (germline): LGHNT, FRNRAP. V was pared by 5 bases and J by 5 bases, with 7 bases of the junction left unmatched.

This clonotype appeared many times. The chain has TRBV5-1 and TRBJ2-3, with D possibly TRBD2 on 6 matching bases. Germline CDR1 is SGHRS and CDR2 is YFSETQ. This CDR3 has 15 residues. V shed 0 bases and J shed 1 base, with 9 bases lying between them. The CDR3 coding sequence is TGCGCCAGCAGCTTGGTGGCTAGCGGCACAGATACGCAGTATTTT. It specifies CASSLVASGTDTQYF.

CDR3 sequence (DNA): TGTGCCAGCAGCCCTAGGTCCAACACCCGGGGACAGGGGAATCAGCCCCAGCATTTT. The encoded protein is CASSPRSNTRGQGNQPQHF. This rearrangement joins TRBV16 to TRBJ1-5; 10 bases align to TRBD1. The CDR3 totals 19 residues. Germline CDR1 and CDR2: KGHSY and FQNENV. The V gene end was trimmed by 4 bases and the J gene end by 4 bases; junction bases not matched to a gene: 16.

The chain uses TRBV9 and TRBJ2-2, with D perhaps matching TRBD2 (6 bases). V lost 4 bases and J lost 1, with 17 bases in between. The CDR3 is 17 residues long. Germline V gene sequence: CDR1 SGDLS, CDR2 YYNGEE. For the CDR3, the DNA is TGTGCCAGCAGCTTGGCCCCCGGGAGCGAGAACACCGGGGAGCTGTTTTTT. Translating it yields CASSLAPGSENTGELFF.

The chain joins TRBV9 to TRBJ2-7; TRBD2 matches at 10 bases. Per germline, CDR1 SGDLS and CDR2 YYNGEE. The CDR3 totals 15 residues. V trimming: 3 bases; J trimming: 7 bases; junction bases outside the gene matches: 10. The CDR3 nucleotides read TGTGCCAGCAGCGGTGGGACTAGCGAACCGGGAGAGCAGTACTTC. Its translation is CASSGGTSEPGEQYF.

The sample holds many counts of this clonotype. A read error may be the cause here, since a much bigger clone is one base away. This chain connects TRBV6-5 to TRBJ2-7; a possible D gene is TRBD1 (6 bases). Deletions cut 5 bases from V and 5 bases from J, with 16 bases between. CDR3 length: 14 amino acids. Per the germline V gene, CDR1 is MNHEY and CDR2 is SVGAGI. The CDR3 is CASSPGQLGHEQYF. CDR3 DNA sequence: TGTGCCAGCAGTCCCGGACAGTTAGGGCACGAGCAGTACTTC.

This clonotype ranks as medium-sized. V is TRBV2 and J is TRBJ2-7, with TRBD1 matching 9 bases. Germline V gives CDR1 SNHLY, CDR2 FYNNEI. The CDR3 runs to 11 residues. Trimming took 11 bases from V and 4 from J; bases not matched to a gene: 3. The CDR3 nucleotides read TGTGCCGGTGGACAGGGGTACGAGCAGTACTTC. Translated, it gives CAGGQGYEQYF.

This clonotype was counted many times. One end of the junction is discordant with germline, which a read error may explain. In DNA form, the CDR3 reads TGTGCCAGCAGTCACTCGTGGGGCAGGACAGGGGAGACCCAGTACTTC. This codes for CASSHSWGRTGETQYF. The chain combines TRBV6-5 with TRBJ2-5, with 8 bases lining up with TRBD1. Germline values: CDR1 MNHEY, CDR2 SVGAGI. CDR3 length equals 16 residues.

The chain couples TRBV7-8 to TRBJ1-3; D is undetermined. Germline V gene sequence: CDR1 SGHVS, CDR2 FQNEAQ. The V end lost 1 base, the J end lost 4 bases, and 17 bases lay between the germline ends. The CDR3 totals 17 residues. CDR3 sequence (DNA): TGTGCCAGCAGCTTAGGAGCCACACGTGCTCTCGGAAACACCATATATTTT. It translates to CASSLGATRALGNTIYF.

CDR3 nucleotides: TGCAGTGCTAGAGATGGCCGGGGTCGCAACGACTTTGGCTACACCTTC. Translating it yields CSARDGRGRNDFGYTF. This chain uses TRBV20-1 with TRBJ1-2; D remains ambiguous. CDR1 is DFQATT and CDR2 is SNEGSKA in the germline V gene (reference sequence). The CDR3 loop spans 16 amino acids. The V end lost 0 bases, the J end lost 7 bases, and 21 bases lay between the germline ends.

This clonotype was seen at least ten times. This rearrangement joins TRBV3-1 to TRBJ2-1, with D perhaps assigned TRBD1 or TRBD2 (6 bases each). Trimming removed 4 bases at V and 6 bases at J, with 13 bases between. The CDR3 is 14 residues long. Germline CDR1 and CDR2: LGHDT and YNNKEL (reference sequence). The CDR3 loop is CASSLSSGANEQFF. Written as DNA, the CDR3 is TGTGCCAGCAGCCTGAGTTCGGGGGCCAATGAGCAGTTCTTC.

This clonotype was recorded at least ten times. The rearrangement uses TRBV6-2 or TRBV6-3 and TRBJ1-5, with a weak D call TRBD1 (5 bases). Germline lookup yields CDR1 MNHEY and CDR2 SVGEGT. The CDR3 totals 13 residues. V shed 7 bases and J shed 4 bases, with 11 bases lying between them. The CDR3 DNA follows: TGTGCCAGCACCGAGACAGTAAATCAGCCCCAGCATTTT. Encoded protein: CASTETVNQPQHF.

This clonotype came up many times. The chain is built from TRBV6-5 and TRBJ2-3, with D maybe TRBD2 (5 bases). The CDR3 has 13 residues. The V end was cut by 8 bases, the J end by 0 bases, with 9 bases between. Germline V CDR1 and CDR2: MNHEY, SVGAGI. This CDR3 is CASHRGSTDTQYF. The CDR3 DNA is TGTGCCAGCCATCGGGGAAGCACAGATACGCAGTATTTT.

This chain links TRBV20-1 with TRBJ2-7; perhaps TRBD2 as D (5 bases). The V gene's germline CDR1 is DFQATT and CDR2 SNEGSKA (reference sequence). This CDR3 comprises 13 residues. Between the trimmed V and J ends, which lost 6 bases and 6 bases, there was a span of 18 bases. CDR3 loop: CSASSQAAGEQYF. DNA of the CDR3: TGCAGTGCCAGCAGCCAAGCGGCGGGCGAGCAGTACTTC.

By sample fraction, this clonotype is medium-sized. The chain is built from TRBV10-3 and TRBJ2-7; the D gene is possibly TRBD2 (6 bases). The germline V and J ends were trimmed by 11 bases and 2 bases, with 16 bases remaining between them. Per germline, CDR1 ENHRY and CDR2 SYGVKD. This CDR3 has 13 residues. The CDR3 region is CASGGTLPYEQYF. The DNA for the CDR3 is TGTGCCTCCGGCGGGACCTTACCCTACGAGCAGTACTTC.

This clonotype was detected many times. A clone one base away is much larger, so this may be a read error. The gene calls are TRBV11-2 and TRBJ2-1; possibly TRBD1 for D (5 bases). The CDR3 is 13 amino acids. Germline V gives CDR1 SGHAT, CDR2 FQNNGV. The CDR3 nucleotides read TGTGCCAGCAGCTTAGGACAGTACACTGAGCAGTTCTTC. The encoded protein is CASSLGQYTEQFF.

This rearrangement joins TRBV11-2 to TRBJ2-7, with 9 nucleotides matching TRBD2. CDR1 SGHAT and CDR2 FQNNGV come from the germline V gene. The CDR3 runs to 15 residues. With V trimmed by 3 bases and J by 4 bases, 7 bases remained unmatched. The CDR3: CASSFAGGSQYEQYF. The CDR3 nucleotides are TGTGCCAGCAGCTTTGCGGGAGGGTCACAATACGAGCAGTACTTC. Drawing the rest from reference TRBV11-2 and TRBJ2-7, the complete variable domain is EAGVAQSPRYKIIEKRQSVAFWCNPISGHATLYWYQQILGQGPKLLIQFQNNGVVDDSQLPKDRFSAERLKGVDSTLKIQPAKLEDSAVYLCASSFAGGSQYEQYFGPGTRLTVT.

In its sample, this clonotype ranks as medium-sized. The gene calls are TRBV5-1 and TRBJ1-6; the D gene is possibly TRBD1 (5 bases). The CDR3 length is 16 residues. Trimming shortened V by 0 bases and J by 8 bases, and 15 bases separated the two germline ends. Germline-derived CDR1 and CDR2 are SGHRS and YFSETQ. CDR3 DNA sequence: TGCGCCAGCAGCTTGGCCGTCGGGCAGGGTGATTCACCCCTCCACTTT. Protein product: CASSLAVGQGDSPLHF.

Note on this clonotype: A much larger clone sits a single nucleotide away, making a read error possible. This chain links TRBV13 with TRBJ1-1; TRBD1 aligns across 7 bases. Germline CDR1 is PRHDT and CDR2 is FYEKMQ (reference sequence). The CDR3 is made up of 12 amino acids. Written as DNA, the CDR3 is TGTGCCAGCAAGGGGGCGAACACTGAAGCTCTCTTT. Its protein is CASKGANTEALF. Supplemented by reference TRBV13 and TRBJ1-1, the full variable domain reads AAGVIQSPRHLIKEKRETATLKCYPIPRHDTVYWYQQGPGQDPQFLISFYEKMQSDKGSIPDRFSAQQFSDYHSELNMSSLELGDSALYFCASKGANTEALFGQGTRLTVV.

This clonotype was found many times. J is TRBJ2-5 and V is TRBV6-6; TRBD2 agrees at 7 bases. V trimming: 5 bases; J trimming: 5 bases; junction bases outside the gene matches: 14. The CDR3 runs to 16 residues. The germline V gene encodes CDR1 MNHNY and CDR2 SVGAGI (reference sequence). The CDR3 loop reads CASSEGRTSLVETQYF. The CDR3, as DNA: TGTGCCAGCAGTGAAGGACGGACTAGTTTGGTCGAGACCCAGTACTTC.

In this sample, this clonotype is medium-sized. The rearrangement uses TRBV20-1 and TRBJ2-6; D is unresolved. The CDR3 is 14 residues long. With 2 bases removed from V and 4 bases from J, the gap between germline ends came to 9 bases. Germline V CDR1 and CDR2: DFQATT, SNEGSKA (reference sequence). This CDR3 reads CSARPGRGANVLTF. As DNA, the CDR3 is TGCAGTGCTAGACCCGGGCGAGGGGCCAACGTCCTGACTTTC.

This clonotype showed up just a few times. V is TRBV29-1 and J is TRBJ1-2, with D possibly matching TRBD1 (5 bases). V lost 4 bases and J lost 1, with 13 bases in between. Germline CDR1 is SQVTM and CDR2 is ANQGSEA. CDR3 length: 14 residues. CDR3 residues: CSVGSIDSNYGYTF. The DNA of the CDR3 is TGCAGCGTTGGTTCCATCGACAGTAACTATGGCTACACCTTC.

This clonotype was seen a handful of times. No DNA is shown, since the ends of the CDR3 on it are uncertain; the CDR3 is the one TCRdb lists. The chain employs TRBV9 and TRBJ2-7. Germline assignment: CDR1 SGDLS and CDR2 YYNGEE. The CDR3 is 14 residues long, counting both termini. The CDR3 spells CASSVGHGTYEQSF.

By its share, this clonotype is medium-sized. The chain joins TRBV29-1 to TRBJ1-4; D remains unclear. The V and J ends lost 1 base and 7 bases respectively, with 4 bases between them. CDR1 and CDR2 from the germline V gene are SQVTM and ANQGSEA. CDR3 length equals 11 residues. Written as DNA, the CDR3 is TGCAGCGTTGAAGGGGGTGAAAAACTGTTTTTT. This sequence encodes CSVEGGEKLFF. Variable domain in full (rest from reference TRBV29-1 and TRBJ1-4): SAVISQKPSRDICQRGTSLTIQCQVDSQVTMMFWYRQQPGQSLTLIATANQGSEATYESGFVIDKFPISRPNLTFSTLTVSNMSPEDSSIYLCSVEGGEKLFFGSGTQLSVL.

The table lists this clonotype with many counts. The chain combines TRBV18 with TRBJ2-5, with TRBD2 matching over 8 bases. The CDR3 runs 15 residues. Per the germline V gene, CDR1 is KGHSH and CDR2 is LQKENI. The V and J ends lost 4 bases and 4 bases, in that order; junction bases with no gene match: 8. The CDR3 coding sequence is TGTGCCAGCTCACGGAGCGGGAGATCTCGAGAGACCCAGTACTTC. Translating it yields CASSRSGRSRETQYF. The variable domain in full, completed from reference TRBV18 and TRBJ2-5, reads NAGVMQNPRHLVRRRGQEARLRCSPMKGHSHVYWYRQLPEEGLKFMVYLQKENIIDESGMPKERFSAEFPKEGPSILRIQQVVRGDSAAYFCASSRSGRSRETQYFGPGTRLLVL.

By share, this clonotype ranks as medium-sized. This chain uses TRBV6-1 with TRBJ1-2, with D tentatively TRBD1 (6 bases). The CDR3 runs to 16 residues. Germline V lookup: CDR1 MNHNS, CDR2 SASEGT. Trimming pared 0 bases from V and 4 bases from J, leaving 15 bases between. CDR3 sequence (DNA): TGTGCCAGCAGTGAAGCGGGAGCGGGGGCGGGCTATGGCTACACCTTC. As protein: CASSEAGAGAGYGYTF.

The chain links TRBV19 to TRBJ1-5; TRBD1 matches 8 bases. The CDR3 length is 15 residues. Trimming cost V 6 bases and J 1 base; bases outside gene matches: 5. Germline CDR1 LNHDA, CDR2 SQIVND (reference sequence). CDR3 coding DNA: TGTGCCAGTAGGCTGACAGGGGCCAGCAATCAGCCCCAGCATTTT. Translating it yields CASRLTGASNQPQHF.

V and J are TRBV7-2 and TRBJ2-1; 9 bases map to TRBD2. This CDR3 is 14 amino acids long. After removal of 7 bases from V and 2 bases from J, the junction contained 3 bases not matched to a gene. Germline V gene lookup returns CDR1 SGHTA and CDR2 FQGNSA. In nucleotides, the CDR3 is TGTGCCAGCATCACTAGCGGGCCCTACAATGAGCAGTTCTTC. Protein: CASITSGPYNEQFF.